This TCR beta chain was identified during a study of T cells in localized non-small cell lung cancer (dated by TCRdb to 2020 to 2022). About the study as a whole: Comparing tumors with uninvolved tumor-adjacent lungs, the study looked at the T cell repertoires of approximately 240 patients with early-stage NSCLC. NSCLC patients had a mean age of around 61 years, and 120 to 150 were male and over 85 female. The cohort consisted of 236 treatment-naive NSCLC patients whose localized lung tumors had been resected. Beyond this particular receptor, the publication reports: A median of approximately 53 of the top 100 tumor clones turned up in the paired uninvolved adjacent lung, and roughly 30 of those clones also ranked among the top 100 of that same adjacent lung. Uninvolved tumor-adjacent lung showed the highest T cell clonality, higher than tumor, which suggests more focused antigenic responses in the uninvolved tumor-adjacent lung. Because multi-region sequencing of the tumors was not done, intratumor heterogeneity could not be ruled out. Because the study design was exploratory, TCR variables were selected using unadjusted p-values without false-discovery rate correction. Longer overall survival was associated with higher T cell density in blood, whereas shorter survival was associated with higher clonality in adjacent lung.

The immunoSEQ Assay was used to sequence TCR beta CDR3 regions from DNA. The authors' analysis ran thus. T cell density was computed as TCR beta template counts normalized to usable DNA estimated by amplifying housekeeping genes. Richness was estimated with the preseqR package, extrapolating to 400,000 templates for PBMC samples and 120,000 templates for tissue samples. Clonality was calculated as one minus Pielou's evenness. Differential abundance testing on productive amino-acid clonotypes, with a minimum total count of 5 and an alpha of 0.1, was used to identify tissue-enriched TCRs. The Jaccard Index and the Morisita Overlap Index were used to measure repertoire overlap between compartments. GLIPH grouped TCR beta CDR3s together with public tetramer-defined viral CDR3s, and a viral motif had to include at least three viral sequences and also show V-gene enrichment. The table was pulled from immuneACCESS by TCRdb, which kept in-frame rearrangements only. Such tables lose some clones; where checked, under half of the loss comes from unresolved V genes, and the rest has no known cause. D and trimming were read from the DNA, whereas the V and J calls and clone size are those reported in that table. Recorded for this sample are around 7,500 clones; about 93% of them occurred a single time. The ten largest clones represent roughly 3% of the sample.

On this clone itself: This clone's antigen is unknown. Base qualities are not provided; no much larger clone lies one nucleotide away.

Trimming takes 3 bases off V and 0 bases off J; junction bases not matched to a gene: 6. Based on the germline V gene, the CDR1 and CDR2 sequences are SGHRS and YFSETQ. From its cysteine to its phenylalanine, the CDR3 spans 18 amino acids. Only the CDR3 portion is preserved as DNA: 54 bases, with reading frame beginning at the first base. At diagnosis, peripheral blood, uninvolved tumor-adjacent lung and tumor were collected and were preserved as a mix of fresh-frozen and FFPE material. For TCR repertoire profiling, blood samples were analyzed in the form of peripheral blood mononuclear cells. The receptor comes from a woman aged 35 to 69 with stage I lung adenocarcinoma. The sequencing here drew on peripheral blood, taken before any cancer treatment. This chain is built from TRBV5-1 and TRBJ2-1, and 13 bases in between align with TRBD2. The CDR3 is CASSSGGTSGTSYNEQFF. The bases are TGCGCCAGCAGCTCGGGAGGGACTAGCGGGACCTCCTACAATGAGCAGTTCTTC.